The present entry profiles one TCR beta chain with its context. The repertoire was sequenced with immunoSEQ multiplex PCR; TCRdb's copy has only in-frame clones and lacks some. In the table there are roughly 1,500,000 clones, nearly 99% of which are singletons. This entry comes from a study of shared clonotypes between healthy human individuals. This CDR3 is built from 18 residues. Trimming at V came to 5 bases and at J to 4 bases, leaving 16 bases not matched to a gene. The germline V gene encodes CDR1 SGHNT and CDR2 YENEEA. This TCR was recovered from a man aged 25 to 40 in good health. The rearrangement links TRBV11-3 to TRBJ2-5; 10 bases match TRBD2. The sequencing input was naive CD4+ T cells sorted from blood. Subset reported: CD45RA+ positively selected. The CDR3 spells CASSVAWRLAGVRETQYF. The CDR3, as DNA: TGTGCCAGCAGCGTAGCCTGGCGGCTAGCGGGAGTTAGAGAGACCCAGTACTTC.